This TCR beta chain was sequenced for a study of blood T cell repertoires in COVID-19. Sequenced by immunoSEQ multiplex PCR; TCRdb stores in-frame clones only, minus some. The data hold around 86,000 clones, with 65% to 85% observed a single time. The CDR3 loop spans 12 amino acids. Germline V gene lookup returns CDR1 WSHSY and CDR2 SAAADI. V gave up 8 bases and J gave up 11 bases, with 18 bases separating them. The rearrangement joins TRBV10-2 to TRBJ1-2; D perhaps matches TRBD1 (6 bases). This sequence was found in an elderly woman with acute or convalescent COVID-19. Material: peripheral blood. The CDR3 spells CASGGTGFVYTF. The CDR3 DNA is TGCGCCAGCGGGGGAACAGGGTTCGTGTACACCTTC.